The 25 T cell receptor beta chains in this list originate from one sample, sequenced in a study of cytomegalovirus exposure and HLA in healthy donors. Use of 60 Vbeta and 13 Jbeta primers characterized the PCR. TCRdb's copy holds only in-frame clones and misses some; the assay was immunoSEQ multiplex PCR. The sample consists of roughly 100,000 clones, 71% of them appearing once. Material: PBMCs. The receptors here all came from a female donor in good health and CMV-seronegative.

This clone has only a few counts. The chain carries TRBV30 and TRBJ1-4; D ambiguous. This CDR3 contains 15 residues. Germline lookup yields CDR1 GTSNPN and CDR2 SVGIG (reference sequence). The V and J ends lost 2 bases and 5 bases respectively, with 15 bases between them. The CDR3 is CAWSPSLGFNEKLFF. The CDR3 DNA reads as TGTGCCTGGAGTCCTTCTCTGGGCTTCAATGAAAAACTGTTTTTT.

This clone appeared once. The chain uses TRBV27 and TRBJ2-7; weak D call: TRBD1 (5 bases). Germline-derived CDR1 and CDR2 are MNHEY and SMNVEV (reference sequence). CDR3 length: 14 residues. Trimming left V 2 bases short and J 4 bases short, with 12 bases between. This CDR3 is CASSLTTQGYEQYF. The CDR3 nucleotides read TGTGCCAGCAGTTTAACCACTCAGGGTTACGAGCAGTACTTC.

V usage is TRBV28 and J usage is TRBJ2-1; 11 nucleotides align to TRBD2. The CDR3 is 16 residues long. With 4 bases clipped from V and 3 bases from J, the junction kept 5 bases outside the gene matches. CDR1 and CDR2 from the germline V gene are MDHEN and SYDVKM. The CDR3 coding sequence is TGTGCCAGCAGTTCCATTAGCGGGAGGGGCTACAATGAGCAGTTCTTC. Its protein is CASSSISGRGYNEQFF.

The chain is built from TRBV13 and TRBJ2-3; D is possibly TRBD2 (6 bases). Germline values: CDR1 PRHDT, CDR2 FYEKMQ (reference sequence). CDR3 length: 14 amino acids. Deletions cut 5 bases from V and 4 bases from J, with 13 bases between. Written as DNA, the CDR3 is TGTGCCAGCAGCCGACTAGACCCTTCAGATACGCAGTATTTT. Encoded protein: CASSRLDPSDTQYF.

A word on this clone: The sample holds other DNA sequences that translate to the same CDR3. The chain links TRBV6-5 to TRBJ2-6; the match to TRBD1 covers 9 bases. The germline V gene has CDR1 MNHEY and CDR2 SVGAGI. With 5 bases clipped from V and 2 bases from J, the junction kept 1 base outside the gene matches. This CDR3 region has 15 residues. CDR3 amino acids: CASSRDRAGANVLTF. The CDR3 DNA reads TGTGCCAGCAGTCGGGACAGGGCTGGGGCCAACGTCCTGACTTTC.

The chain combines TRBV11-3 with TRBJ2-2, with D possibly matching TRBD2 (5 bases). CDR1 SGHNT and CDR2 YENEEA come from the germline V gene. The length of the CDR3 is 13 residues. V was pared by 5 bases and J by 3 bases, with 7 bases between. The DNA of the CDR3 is TGTGCCAGCAGCCCCGGGGACACCGGGGAGCTGTTTTTT. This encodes CASSPGDTGELFF.

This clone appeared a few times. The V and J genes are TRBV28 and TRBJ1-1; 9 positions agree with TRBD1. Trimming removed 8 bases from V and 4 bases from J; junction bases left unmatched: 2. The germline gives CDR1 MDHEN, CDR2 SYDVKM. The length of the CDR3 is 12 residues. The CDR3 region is CASGTGLTEAFF. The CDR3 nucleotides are TGTGCCAGCGGGACAGGGCTCACTGAAGCTTTCTTT. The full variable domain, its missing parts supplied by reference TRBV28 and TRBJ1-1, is DVKVTQSSRYLVKRTGEKVFLECVQDMDHENMFWYRQDPGLGLRLIYFSYDVKMKEKGDIPEGYSVSREKKERFSLILESASTNQTSMYLCASGTGLTEAFFGQGTRLTVV.

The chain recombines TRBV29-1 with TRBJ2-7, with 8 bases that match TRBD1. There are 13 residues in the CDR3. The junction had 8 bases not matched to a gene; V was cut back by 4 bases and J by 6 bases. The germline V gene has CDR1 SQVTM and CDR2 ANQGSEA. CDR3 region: CSVGGTGPREQYF. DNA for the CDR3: TGCAGCGTTGGGGGGACAGGACCGCGCGAGCAGTACTTC.

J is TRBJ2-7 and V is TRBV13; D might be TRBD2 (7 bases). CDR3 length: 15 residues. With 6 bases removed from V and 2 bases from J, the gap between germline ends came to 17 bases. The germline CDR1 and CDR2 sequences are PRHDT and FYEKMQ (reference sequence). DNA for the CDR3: TGTGCCAGCAGATCGAGGGGGGAGGGCGCCTACGAGCAGTACTTC. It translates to CASRSRGEGAYEQYF.

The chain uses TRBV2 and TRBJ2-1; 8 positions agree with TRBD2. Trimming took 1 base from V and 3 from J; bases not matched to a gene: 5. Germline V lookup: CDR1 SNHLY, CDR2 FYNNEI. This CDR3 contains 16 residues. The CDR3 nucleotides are TGTGCCAGCAGTGAAGGGGCTAGCGGGTACTACAATGAGCAGTTCTTC. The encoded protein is CASSEGASGYYNEQFF.

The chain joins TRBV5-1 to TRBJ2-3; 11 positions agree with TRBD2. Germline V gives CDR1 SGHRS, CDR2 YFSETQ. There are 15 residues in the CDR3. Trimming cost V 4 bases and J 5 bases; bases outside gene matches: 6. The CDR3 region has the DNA TGCGCCAGCAGCGACTGGCTAGCGGGAGGAGATACGCAGTATTTT. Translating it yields CASSDWLAGGDTQYF.

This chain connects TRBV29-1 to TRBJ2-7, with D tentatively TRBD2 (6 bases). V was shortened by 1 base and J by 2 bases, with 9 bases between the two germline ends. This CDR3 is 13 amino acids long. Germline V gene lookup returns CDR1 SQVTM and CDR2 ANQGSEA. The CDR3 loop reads CSVEGEAPYEQYF. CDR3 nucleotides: TGCAGCGTTGAAGGGGAGGCACCCTACGAGCAGTACTTC.

The CDR3: CASSLRGNTEAFF. As DNA, the CDR3 is TGCGCCAGCAGCTTGCGCGGGAACACTGAAGCTTTCTTT. The gene calls are TRBV5-1 and TRBJ1-1; D not resolved. The CDR3 runs 13 residues. The germline gives CDR1 SGHRS, CDR2 YFSETQ. V lost 1 base, J lost 1 base, and 5 bases lay in between.

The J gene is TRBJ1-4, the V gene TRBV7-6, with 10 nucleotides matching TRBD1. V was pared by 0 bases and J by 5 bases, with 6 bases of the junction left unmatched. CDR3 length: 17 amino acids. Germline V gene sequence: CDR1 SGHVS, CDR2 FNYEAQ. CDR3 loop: CASSLAAKGQGNEKLFF. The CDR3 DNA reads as TGTGCCAGCAGCTTAGCCGCAAAGGGACAGGGGAATGAAAAACTGTTTTTT.

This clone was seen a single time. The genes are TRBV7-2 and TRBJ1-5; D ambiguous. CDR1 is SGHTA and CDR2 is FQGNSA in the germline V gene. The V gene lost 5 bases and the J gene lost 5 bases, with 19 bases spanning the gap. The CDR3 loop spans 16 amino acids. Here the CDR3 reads CASSREGRYWDQPQHF. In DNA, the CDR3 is TGTGCCAGCAGCCGGGAGGGCCGTTATTGGGATCAGCCCCAGCATTTT.

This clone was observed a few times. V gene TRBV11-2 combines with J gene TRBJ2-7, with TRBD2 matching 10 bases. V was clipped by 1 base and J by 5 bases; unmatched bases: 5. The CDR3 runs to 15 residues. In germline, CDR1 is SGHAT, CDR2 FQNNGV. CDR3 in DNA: TGTGCCAGCAGCTTAGGGACTAGCGGTCTCAACGAGCAGTACTTC. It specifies CASSLGTSGLNEQYF.

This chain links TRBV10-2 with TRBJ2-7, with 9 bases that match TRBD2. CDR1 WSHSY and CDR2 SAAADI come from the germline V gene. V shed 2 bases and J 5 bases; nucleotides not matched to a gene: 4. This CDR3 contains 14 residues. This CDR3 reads CASSEPSGNHEQYF. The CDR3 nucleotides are TGCGCCAGCAGTGAGCCTAGCGGGAACCACGAGCAGTACTTC.

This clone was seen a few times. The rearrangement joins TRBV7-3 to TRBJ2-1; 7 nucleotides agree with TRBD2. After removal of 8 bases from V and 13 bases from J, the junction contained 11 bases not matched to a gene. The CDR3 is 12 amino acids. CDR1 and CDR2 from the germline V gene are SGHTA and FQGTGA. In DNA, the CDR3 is TGTGCCAGCTCTTGGGGGGAGGGCGATCAGTTCTTC. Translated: CASSWGEGDQFF.

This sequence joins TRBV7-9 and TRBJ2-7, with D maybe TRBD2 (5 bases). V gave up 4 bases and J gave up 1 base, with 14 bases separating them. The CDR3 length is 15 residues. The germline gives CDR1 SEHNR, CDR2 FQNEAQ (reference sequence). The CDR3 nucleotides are TGTGCCAGCAGCTCCACCGATCGAGGGTCCTACGAGCAGTACTTC. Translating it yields CASSSTDRGSYEQYF.

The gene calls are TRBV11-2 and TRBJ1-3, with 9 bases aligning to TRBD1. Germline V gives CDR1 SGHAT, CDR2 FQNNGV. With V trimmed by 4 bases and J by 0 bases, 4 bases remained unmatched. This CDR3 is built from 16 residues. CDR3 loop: CASSSTGGLSGNTIYF. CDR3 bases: TGTGCCAGCAGCTCGACAGGGGGTCTCTCTGGAAACACCATATATTTT.

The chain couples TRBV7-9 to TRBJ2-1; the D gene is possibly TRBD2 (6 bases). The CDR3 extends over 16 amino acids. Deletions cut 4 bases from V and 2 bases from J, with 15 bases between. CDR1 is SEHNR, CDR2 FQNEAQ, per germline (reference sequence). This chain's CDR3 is CASSSLRDSTYNEQFF. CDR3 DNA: TGTGCCAGCAGCTCACTTCGGGACTCAACCTACAATGAGCAGTTCTTC.

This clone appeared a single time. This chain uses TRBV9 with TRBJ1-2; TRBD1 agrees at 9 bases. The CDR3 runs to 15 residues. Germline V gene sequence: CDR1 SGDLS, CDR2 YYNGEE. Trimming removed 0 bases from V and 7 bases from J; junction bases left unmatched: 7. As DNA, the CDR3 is TGTGCCAGCAGCGTAGAACACAGGGGGCGGCGTGGCTACACCTTC. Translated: CASSVEHRGRRGYTF.

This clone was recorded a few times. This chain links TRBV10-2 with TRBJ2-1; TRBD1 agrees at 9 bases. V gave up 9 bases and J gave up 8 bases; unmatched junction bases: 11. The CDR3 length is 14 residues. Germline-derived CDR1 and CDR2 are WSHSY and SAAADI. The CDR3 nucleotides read TGCGCCAGTGAGCTGGGACAGGGATTAGATGAGCAGTTCTTC. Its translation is CASELGQGLDEQFF.

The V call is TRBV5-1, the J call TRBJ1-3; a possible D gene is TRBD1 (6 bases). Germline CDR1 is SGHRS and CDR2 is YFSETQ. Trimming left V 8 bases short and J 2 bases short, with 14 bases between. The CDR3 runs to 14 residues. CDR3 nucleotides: TGCGCCAGGCGGGAGGGGGGTCCTGGAAACACCATATATTTT. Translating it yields CARREGGPGNTIYF.

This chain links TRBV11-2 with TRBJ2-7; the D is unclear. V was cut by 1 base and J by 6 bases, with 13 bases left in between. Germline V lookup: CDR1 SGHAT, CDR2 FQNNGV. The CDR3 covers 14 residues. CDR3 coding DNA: TGTGCCAGCAGCTTAGTGAGTAGATTTCTCGAGCAGTACTTC. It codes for CASSLVSRFLEQYF.